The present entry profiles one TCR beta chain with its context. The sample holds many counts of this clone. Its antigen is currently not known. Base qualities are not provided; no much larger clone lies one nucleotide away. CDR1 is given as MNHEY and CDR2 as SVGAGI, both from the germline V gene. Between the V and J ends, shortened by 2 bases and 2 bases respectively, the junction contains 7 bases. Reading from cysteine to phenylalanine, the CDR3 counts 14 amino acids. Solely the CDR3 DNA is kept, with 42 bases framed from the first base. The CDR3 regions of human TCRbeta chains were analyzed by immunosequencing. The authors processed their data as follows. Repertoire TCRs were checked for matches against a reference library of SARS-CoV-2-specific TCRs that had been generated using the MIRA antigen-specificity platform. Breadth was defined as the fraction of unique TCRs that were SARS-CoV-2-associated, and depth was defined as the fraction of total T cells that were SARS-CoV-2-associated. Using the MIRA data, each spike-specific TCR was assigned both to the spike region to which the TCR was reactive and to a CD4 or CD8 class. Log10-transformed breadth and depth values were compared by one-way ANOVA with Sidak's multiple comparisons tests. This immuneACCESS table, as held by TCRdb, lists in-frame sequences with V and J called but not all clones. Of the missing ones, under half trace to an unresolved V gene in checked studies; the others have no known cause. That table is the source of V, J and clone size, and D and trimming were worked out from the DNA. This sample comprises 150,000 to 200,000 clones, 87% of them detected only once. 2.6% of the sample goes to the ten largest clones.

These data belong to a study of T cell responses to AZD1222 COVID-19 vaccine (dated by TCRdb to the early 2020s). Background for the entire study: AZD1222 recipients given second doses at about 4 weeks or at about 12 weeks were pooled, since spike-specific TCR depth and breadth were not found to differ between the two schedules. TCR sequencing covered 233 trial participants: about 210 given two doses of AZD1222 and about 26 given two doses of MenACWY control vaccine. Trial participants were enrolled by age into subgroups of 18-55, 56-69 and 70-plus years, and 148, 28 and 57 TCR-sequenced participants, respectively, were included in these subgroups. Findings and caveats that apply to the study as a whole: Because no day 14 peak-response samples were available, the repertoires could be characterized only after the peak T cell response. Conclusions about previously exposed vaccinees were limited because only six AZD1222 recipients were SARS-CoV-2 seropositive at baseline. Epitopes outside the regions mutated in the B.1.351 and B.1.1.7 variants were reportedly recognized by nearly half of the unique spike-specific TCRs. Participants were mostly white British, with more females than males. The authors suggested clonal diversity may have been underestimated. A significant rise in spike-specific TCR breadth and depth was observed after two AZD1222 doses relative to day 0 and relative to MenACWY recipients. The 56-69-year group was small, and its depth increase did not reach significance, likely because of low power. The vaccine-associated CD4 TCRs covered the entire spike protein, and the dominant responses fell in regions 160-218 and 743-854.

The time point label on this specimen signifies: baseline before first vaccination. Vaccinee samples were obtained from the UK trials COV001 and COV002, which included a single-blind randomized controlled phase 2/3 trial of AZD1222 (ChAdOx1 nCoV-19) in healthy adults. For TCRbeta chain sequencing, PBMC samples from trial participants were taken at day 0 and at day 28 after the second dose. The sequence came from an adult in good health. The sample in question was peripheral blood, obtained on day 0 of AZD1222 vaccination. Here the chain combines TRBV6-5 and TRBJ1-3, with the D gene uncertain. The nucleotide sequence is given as TGTGCCAGCAGTTACGGCAGAGCTGGAAACACCATATATTTT. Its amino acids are CASSYGRAGNTIYF.